The sequence of this T cell receptor (beta chain) was determined in a study of blood T cell repertoires in COVID-19. About the research overall: Some COVID-19 samples were acute and others convalescent; all came from the United States, Italy and Spain.

The table came from immunoSEQ multiplex PCR; TCRdb's copy has only in-frame clones and leaves some out. The table includes 80,000 to 90,000 clones, about four fifths detected once. The CDR3 has 13 amino acids. The V gene lost 2 bases and the J gene lost 10 bases, with 14 bases spanning the gap. Germline assignment: CDR1 MGHRA and CDR2 YSYEKL. The sequence was obtained from an older woman with acute or convalescent COVID-19. Material for sequencing was peripheral blood. This chain links TRBV4-1 with TRBJ1-1, with D possibly matching TRBD1 (5 bases). Written as DNA, the CDR3 is TGCGCCAGCAGCCAACCCGTGGGGGGGAGAGCTTTCTTT. Its protein is CASSQPVGGRAFF.